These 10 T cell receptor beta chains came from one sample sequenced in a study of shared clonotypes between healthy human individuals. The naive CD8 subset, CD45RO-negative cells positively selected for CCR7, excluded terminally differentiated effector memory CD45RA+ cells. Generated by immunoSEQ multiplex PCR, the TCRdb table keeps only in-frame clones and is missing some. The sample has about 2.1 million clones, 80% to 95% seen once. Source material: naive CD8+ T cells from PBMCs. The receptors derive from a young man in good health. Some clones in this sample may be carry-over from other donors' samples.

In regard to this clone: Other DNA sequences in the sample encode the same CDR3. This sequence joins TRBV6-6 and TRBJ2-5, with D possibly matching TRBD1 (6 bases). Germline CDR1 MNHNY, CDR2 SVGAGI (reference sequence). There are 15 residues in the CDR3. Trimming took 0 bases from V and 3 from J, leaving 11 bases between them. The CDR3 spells CASSYSIRTEETQYF. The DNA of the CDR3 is TGTGCCAGCAGTTACTCGATTAGGACAGAAGAGACCCAGTACTTC.

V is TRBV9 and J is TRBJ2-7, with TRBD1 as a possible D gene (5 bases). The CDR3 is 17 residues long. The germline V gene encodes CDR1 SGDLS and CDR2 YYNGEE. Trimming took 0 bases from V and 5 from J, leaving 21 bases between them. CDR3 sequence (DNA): TGTGCCAGCAGCGTAGGATCGAGCAGGGTGAACAGCCACGAGCAGTACTTC. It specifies CASSVGSSRVNSHEQYF.

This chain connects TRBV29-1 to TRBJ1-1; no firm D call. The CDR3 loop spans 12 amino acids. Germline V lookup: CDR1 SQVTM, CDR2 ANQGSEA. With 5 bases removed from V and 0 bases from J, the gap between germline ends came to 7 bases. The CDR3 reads CSVLGMNTEAFF. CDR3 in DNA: TGCAGCGTTCTCGGTATGAACACTGAAGCTTTCTTT.

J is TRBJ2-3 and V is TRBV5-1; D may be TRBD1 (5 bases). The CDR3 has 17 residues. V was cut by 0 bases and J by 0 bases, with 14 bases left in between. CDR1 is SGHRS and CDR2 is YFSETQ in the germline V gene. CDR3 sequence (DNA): TGCGCCAGCAGCTTGGAGGGGCCCGTCGACAGCACAGATACGCAGTATTTT. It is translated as CASSLEGPVDSTDTQYF.

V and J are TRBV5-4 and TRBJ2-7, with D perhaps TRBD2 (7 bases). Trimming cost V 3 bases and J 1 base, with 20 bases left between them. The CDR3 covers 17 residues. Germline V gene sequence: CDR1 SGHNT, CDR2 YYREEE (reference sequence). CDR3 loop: CASSWGRELLLSYEQYF. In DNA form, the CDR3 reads TGTGCCAGCAGCTGGGGGCGGGAGCTACTACTATCCTACGAGCAGTACTTC.

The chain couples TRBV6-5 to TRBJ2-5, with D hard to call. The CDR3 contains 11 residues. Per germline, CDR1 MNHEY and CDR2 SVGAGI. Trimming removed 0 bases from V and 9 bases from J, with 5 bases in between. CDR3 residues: CASSYSRAQYF. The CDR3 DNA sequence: TGTGCCAGCAGTTACTCTCGGGCCCAGTACTTC.

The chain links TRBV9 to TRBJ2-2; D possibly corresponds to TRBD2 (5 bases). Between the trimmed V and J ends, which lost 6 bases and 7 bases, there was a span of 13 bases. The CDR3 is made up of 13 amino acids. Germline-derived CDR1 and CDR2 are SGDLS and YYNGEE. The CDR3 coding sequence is TGTGCCAGCACCACCGGGGATCGCGGGGAGCTGTTTTTT. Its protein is CASTTGDRGELFF.

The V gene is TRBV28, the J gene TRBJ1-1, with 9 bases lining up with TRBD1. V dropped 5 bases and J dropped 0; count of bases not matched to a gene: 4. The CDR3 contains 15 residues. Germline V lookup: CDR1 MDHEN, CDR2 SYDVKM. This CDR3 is CASSGGQGMNTEAFF. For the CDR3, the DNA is TGTGCCAGCAGTGGGGGACAGGGCATGAACACTGAAGCTTTCTTT.

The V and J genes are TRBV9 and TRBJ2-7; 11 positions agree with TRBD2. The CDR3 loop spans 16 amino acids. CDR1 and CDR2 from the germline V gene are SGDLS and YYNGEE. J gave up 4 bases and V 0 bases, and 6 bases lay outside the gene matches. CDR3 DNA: TGTGCCAGCAGCGTAGAAGCCGGGACTAGCGGATACGAGCAGTACTTC. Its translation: CASSVEAGTSGYEQYF.

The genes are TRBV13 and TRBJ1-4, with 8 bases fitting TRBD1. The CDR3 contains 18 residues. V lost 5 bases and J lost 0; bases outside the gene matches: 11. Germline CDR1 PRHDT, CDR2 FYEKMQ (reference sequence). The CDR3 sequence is CASSTRQGWSATNEKLFF. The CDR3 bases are TGTGCCAGCAGCACTCGACAGGGGTGGTCTGCAACTAATGAAAAACTGTTTTTT.